Given below is one T cell receptor (beta chain) in context. Its target antigen remains unknown. There are no base qualities to consult, and no much larger clone falls within one base. The sample originates from a study of blood T cell repertoires in COVID-19 (dated by TCRdb to about 2020). For the wider study: Collaborator samples came from the United States, Italy and Spain and covered acute and convalescent phases of COVID-19. The repertoires were released in a freely available public database meant as a resource for research on the immune response to SARS-CoV-2. Subjects who had been exposed to COVID-19, were actively infected with it, or had recovered from it provided the deeply sampled blood TCRbeta repertoires that made up the dataset. The samples were drawn from the first 160 participants of the ongoing ImmuneRACE study and from 1,254 subjects provided by 6 global collaborators. The prospective study material was composed of cDNA or gDNA derived from T cells, B-cell-depleted T cells, or PBMCs. Where available, HLA class I and class II types were taken from metadata supplied by the sample provider and were not determined by assay-based typing. Nearly every sample came with metadata listing a de-identified subject ID, COVID-19 status, age in years and sex.

The immunoSEQ Assay, a bias-controlled multiplex PCR, was used to amplify TCRbeta CDR3 regions from genomic DNA. The authors' analysis ran thus. Nucleated cell counts per sample were estimated from amplification of reference gene primers within the assay. Sequence reads were collapsed and filtered to measure the absolute abundance of every unique TCRbeta CDR3 rearrangement. For each sample, productive Simpson clonality was calculated as the square root of Simpson's diversity index over productive rearrangements. In TCRdb, the immuneACCESS table is reduced to in-frame sequences with V and J assigned. These tables do not hold every clone; where another copy was compared, an unresolved V gene accounts for under half, and the others remain unexplained. That table gives V, J and clone size, and the DNA gave D and trimming. The sample contains about 200,000 clones, approximately 91% of them found a single time. The biggest ten clones account for 15% to 20% of the sample.

CDR1 and CDR2 are drawn from the germline V gene: SGHRS, YFSETQ. The germline ends are 20 bases apart after V is trimmed by 3 bases and J by 4 bases. The CDR3 numbers 17 residues from cysteine through phenylalanine. The only DNA kept is the CDR3, 51 bases in frame from the first base. General study outcomes and caveats: Clinical and demographic metadata were provided uncurated, with the amount varying by source and participant.

At one collaborating source in Seattle, patients were enrolled during active infection and were followed longitudinally through the course of disease. The collaborating institutions used their own protocols to collect whole blood in K2EDTA tubes. Collaborator samples were shipped for TCRbeta analysis as frozen whole blood, isolated PBMCs, or DNA extracted from either sample type. The source material was peripheral blood. This receptor was identified in a man between 45 and 60 years old with COVID-19, enrolled during active disease. This chain is built from TRBV5-1 and TRBJ2-1; the D gene is perhaps TRBD2, on 6 matching bases. This receptor has the CDR3 CASSSFPPGERYNEQFF. The DNA sequence reads TGCGCCAGCAGCTCCTTTCCCCCGGGGGAGCGATACAATGAGCAGTTCTTC.